This T cell receptor beta chain is from a study of OX40 agonist ivuxolimab in advanced cancers. Study-wide context: Ivuxolimab was an agonistic, fully human IgG2 monoclonal antibody directed against OX40 (CD134), a costimulatory receptor. A male proportion of 70% to 90% and a mean age of 60 years, ranging from 23 to 79, were recorded for the dose-escalation cohort. The monotherapy dose-escalation portion (N ≈ 50 patients) of the phase I ivuxolimab trial is reported in the paper. Patients were allowed to have had prior anti-PD-1, anti-PD-L1 or anti-CTLA-4 therapy, and more than 30% of the dose-escalation patients had previously received checkpoint inhibitors. The purpose of peripheral TCRbeta sequencing was to test whether ivuxolimab changed TCR sequence diversity and led to clonal T-cell expansion. Intravenous ivuxolimab was administered to patients every 2 weeks at six dose levels: 0.01, 0.1, 0.3, 1.5, 3 and 10 mg/kg. Three dose-escalation patients achieved partial responses, one with hepatocellular carcinoma and two with cutaneous melanoma. Among the roughly 50 dose-escalation patients, around 20 had hepatocellular carcinoma, about 15 melanoma, 9 renal cell carcinoma and 9 head and neck cancer. The research as a whole found: At doses of 0.1 to 3.0 mg/kg, clonal expansion of both CD4+ and CD8+ T cells in blood was seen between baseline and week 6. Which antigens the clonally expanded peripheral T cells were specific for was not determined. Low levels of normalized T-cell clonal expansion were also seen in some nonresponding patients. After ivuxolimab, CD8+ T cells had more expanded clones than CD4+ T cells on average. In partial responders in the 0.1-3.0 mg/kg groups, normalized peripheral clonal expansion was found to be among the lowest, especially among CD8+ T cells.

The trial excluded patients who had a history of autoimmune disease or who were on systemic immunosuppression. Peripheral blood for TCR sequencing was collected from all dose cohorts at baseline, on cycle 4 day 1, and on cycle 7 day 1. Samples came from an open-label, multicenter, first-in-human phase I dose-escalation trial of ivuxolimab. Adults with locally advanced or metastatic melanoma, renal cell, hepatocellular, or head and neck squamous cell carcinoma were enrolled in the trial. CD4+ and CD8+ T cells were sorted separately from peripheral blood before TCR sequencing. Comment on this clone: This clone's antigen is unknown. Base qualities are not at hand, and no much larger clone is one base apart.

To sequence the TCRbeta CDR3 region, genomic DNA was isolated from the sorted cells. The immunoSEQ Assay was used for sequencing of TCRbeta CDR3 regions. TCRdb carries this immuneACCESS record with in-frame sequences only. Its versions omit some clonotypes, under half of them owing to an unresolved V gene in the studies checked, with the rest unexplained. This sample has 60,000 to 75,000 clones in its table, and roughly four fifths of those were observed once. Roughly 1.4% of the sample is in the top ten clones. The cysteine opens and the phenylalanine closes a CDR3 of 15 amino acids. This entry keeps only the CDR3 DNA: 45 bases, framed from base 1. CDR1 and CDR2 are read off the germline V gene as SGHRS and YFSETQ. From V the trimming removes 4 bases and from J it removes 4 bases, while the gene matches leave 7 bases of the junction unaccounted for.

The sequencing used CD4+ or CD8+ T cells sorted from blood, collected in a trial of the OX40 agonist ivuxolimab. The sequence joins TRBV5-1 to TRBJ2-2, with TRBD1 matching 7 junction bases. The TCR sequence derives from an adult with an advanced solid tumor such as melanoma, head and neck, liver or kidney cancer. The DNA sequence is as follows: TGCGCCAGCAGCGCAGGGGGTGCCGTCACCGGGGAGCTGTTTTTT. Translated, this gives CASSAGGAVTGELFF.